Presented here are 27 T cell receptor beta chains from one specimen sequenced in a study of blood T cell repertoires in COVID-19. Repertoires were generated with immunoSEQ multiplex PCR, while TCRdb's copy carries only in-frame clones and drops some. The top ten hold under 3.5% of the sample, which has approximately 240,000 clones, roughly 81% seen once. The material sequenced was peripheral blood. The receptors shown here come from a man aged 50-60 years who had recovered from COVID-19.

This clone appeared a single time. The chain has TRBV5-4 and TRBJ2-2; 8 bases fit TRBD2. Trimming at V came to 4 bases and at J to 5 bases, leaving 4 bases not matched to a gene. The CDR3 is made up of 14 amino acids. CDR1 and CDR2 from the germline V gene are SGHNT and YYREEE (reference sequence). The CDR3: CASSGLAGTGELFF. The CDR3 coding sequence is TGTGCCAGCAGCGGGCTAGCGGGTACCGGGGAGCTGTTTTTT.

This rearrangement joins TRBV9 to TRBJ2-2; D uncertain. V was pared by 0 bases and J by 5 bases, with 14 bases between. CDR1 is SGDLS, CDR2 YYNGEE, per germline. CDR3 length: 16 amino acids. The CDR3 here is CASSVDRQAQTGELFF. DNA for the CDR3: TGTGCCAGCAGCGTAGACCGGCAGGCCCAGACCGGGGAGCTGTTTTTT.

The J gene is TRBJ1-5, the V gene TRBV7-9; possible D gene TRBD1, 5 bases. The CDR3 has 14 residues. Looked up from germline, CDR1 is SEHNR and CDR2 is FQNEAQ (reference sequence). Trimming cost V 6 bases and J 1 base, with 10 bases left between them. CDR3 bases: TGTGCCAGCAGTGACAGCATGAGCAATCAGCCCCAGCATTTT. The encoded protein is CASSDSMSNQPQHF.

The chain couples TRBV3-1 (or the pseudogene TRBV3-2) to TRBJ2-5, with a weak D call TRBD2 (6 bases). CDR3 length equals 14 residues. Germline CDR1 is LGHDT and CDR2 is YNNKEL (reference sequence). The V end lost 5 bases, the J end lost 4 bases, and 14 bases lay between the germline ends. DNA for the CDR3: TGTGCCAGCAGCAGGGACTTTACCTTAGAGACCCAGTACTTC. Translation: CASSRDFTLETQYF.

This clone was detected a few times. The rearrangement joins TRBV19 to TRBJ2-7, with TRBD2 matching over 13 bases. The V gene end was trimmed by 5 bases and the J gene end by 5 bases; junction bases not matched to a gene: 3. From germline, CDR1 is LNHDA and CDR2 SQIVND (reference sequence). The CDR3 has 14 residues. The CDR3 here is CASSPGLAGDEQYF. The CDR3 DNA follows: TGTGCCAGTAGTCCCGGACTAGCGGGAGACGAGCAGTACTTC. Full variable domain (missing parts from reference TRBV19 and TRBJ2-7): DGGITQSPKYLFRKEGQNVTLSCEQNLNHDAMYWYRQDPGQGLRLIYYSQIVNDFQKGDIAEGYSVSREKKESFPLTVTSAQKNPTAFYLCASSPGLAGDEQYFGPGTRLTVT.

This sequence joins TRBV18 and TRBJ1-2; D not resolved. The CDR3 extends over 12 amino acids. The V and J ends lost 2 bases and 8 bases respectively, with 9 bases between them. Germline V gene data show CDR1 as KGHSH and CDR2 as LQKENI. CDR3 in DNA: TGTGCCAGCTCACCAAGCGGGGTAGGCTACACCTTC. This gives the protein CASSPSGVGYTF.

There are a few counts of this clone. The chain combines TRBV6-5 with TRBJ1-2; TRBD1 matches at 8 bases. Germline V gene sequence: CDR1 MNHEY, CDR2 SVGAGI. The CDR3 extends over 14 amino acids. After removal of 0 bases from V and 10 bases from J, the junction contained 7 bases not matched to a gene. Here the CDR3 reads CASSYSDRDVDYTF. The CDR3 DNA is TGTGCCAGCAGTTACTCGGACAGGGATGTTGACTACACCTTC.

The J gene is TRBJ2-3, the V gene TRBV5-1; D is possibly TRBD2 (5 bases). This CDR3 is 15 amino acids long. Germline V CDR1 and CDR2: SGHRS, YFSETQ. The V end was cut by 0 bases, the J end by 1 base, with 9 bases between. The CDR3, as DNA: TGCGCCAGCAGCTTGGGGGAGAAACGCACAGATACGCAGTATTTT. Its protein product is CASSLGEKRTDTQYF.

This clone showed up just once. The gene calls are TRBV5-1 and TRBJ1-2, with no clear D. The germline CDR1 and CDR2 sequences are SGHRS and YFSETQ. V lost 7 bases and J 4 bases, leaving 14 bases between the germline ends. The CDR3 is made up of 13 amino acids. Written as DNA, the CDR3 is TGCGCCAGCGGCCCGAGGGAGGGCTATGGCTACACCTTC. This translates into CASGPREGYGYTF. Using reference TRBV5-1 and TRBJ1-2 for the parts outside the CDR3, the full variable domain is KAGVTQTPRYLIKTRGQQVTLSCSPISGHRSVSWYQQTPGQGLQFLFEYFSETQRNKGNFPGRFSGRQFSNSRSEMNVSTLELGDSALYLCASGPREGYGYTFGSGTRLTVV.

The chain couples TRBV28 to TRBJ1-1; D gene uncertain. Germline V gives CDR1 MDHEN, CDR2 SYDVKM. V was cut by 1 base and J by 4 bases, with 4 bases left in between. The length of the CDR3 is 12 residues. DNA of the CDR3: TGTGCCAGCAGTTTATCGGTCACTGAAGCTTTCTTT. Its protein product is CASSLSVTEAFF.

The chain has TRBV3-1 (or the pseudogene TRBV3-2) and TRBJ2-5; tentative D call: TRBD1 (5 bases). The CDR3 covers 12 residues. Trimming took 4 bases from V and 5 from J, leaving 8 bases between them. From germline, CDR1 is LGHDT and CDR2 YNNKEL (reference sequence). The CDR3 region has the DNA TGTGCCAGCAGCCTCCAGGGCGAGACCCAGTACTTC. Translation: CASSLQGETQYF.

This rearrangement joins TRBV19 to TRBJ2-1, with 8 bases lining up with TRBD2. This CDR3 is built from 16 residues. CDR1 is LNHDA and CDR2 is SQIVND in the germline V gene (reference sequence). With V trimmed by 5 bases and J by 4 bases, 10 bases remained unmatched. CDR3 sequence (DNA): TGTGCCAGTAGTCCATGGACGCCTAGCGGGTACAATGAGCAGTTCTTC. Its translation: CASSPWTPSGYNEQFF.

This rearrangement joins TRBV3-1 (or the pseudogene TRBV3-2) to TRBJ2-3, with D possibly matching TRBD2 (6 bases). V was clipped by 3 bases and J by 0 bases, with 10 bases between them. The CDR3 sequence is 15 residues long. The germline gives CDR1 LGHDT, CDR2 YNNKEL (reference sequence). The CDR3 nucleotides read TGTGCCAGCAGCCAGCGGGGAAGAAGCACAGATACGCAGTATTTT. Protein sequence: CASSQRGRSTDTQYF.

The chain has TRBV6-5 and TRBJ1-5; 8 nucleotides agree with TRBD1. The CDR3 loop spans 14 amino acids. Trimming at V came to 6 bases and at J to 1 base, leaving 2 bases not matched to a gene. CDR1 is MNHEY, CDR2 SVGAGI, per germline. In DNA, the CDR3 is TGTGCCAGCAGCTGGACAGGGAGCAATCAGCCCCAGCATTTT. Its protein is CASSWTGSNQPQHF.

This clone was counted a few times. The CDR3 is CATSRDKGGYEQYF. CDR3 bases: TGTGCCACCAGCAGAGATAAAGGGGGCTACGAGCAGTACTTC. The V call is TRBV15, the J call TRBJ2-7; D is perhaps TRBD1 (6 bases). CDR1 and CDR2 from the germline V gene are LNHNV and YYDKDF (reference sequence). Trimming removed 0 bases at V and 3 bases at J, with 9 bases between. The CDR3 has 14 residues.

J is TRBJ2-2 and V is TRBV28, with 9 bases lining up with TRBD1. The V and J ends lost 3 bases and 4 bases, in that order; junction bases with no gene match: 6. Germline V lookup: CDR1 MDHEN, CDR2 SYDVKM. The CDR3 contains 16 residues. This chain's CDR3 is CASSLGDRVITGELFF. The CDR3 DNA is TGTGCCAGCAGTTTGGGGGACAGGGTCATCACCGGGGAGCTGTTTTTT. Combining the CDR3 with reference TRBV28 and TRBJ2-2 gives the whole variable domain DVKVTQSSRYLVKRTGEKVFLECVQDMDHENMFWYRQDPGLGLRLIYFSYDVKMKEKGDIPEGYSVSREKKERFSLILESASTNQTSMYLCASSLGDRVITGELFFGEGSRLTVL.

The rearrangement links TRBV15 to TRBJ1-6; D not certain. In germline, CDR1 is LNHNV, CDR2 YYDKDF (reference sequence). V was shortened by 0 bases and J by 5 bases, with 2 bases between the two germline ends. The CDR3 has 13 residues. The CDR3 region is CATSRDNNSPLHF. CDR3 bases: TGTGCCACCAGCAGAGACAATAATTCACCCCTCCACTTT.

The chain uses TRBV12-3 or TRBV12-4 and TRBJ1-5; the match to TRBD1 covers 9 bases. The length of the CDR3 is 13 residues. V lost 6 bases to trimming and J lost 7 bases; unmatched junction nucleotides: 4. Written as DNA, the CDR3 is TGTGCCAGCAGAGTGGACAGGGGCCAGCCCCAGCATTTT. This encodes CASRVDRGQPQHF.

Worth noting for this clone: Other DNA sequences within the sample encode an identical CDR3. The V call is TRBV6-5, the J call TRBJ1-4; 7 nucleotides line up with TRBD1. The CDR3 length is 15 residues. Unmatched junction bases numbered 0, after V lost 2 bases and J lost 0 bases. Germline loops: CDR1 MNHEY, CDR2 SVGAGI. CDR3 sequence: CASSYTGATNEKLFF. As DNA, the CDR3 is TGTGCCAGCAGTTACACAGGGGCAACTAATGAAAAACTGTTTTTT.

The gene calls are TRBV19 and TRBJ2-7, with a possible D match to TRBD2 (6 bases). Trimming removed 4 bases at V and 2 bases at J, with 12 bases between. The CDR3 sequence is 14 residues long. CDR1 LNHDA and CDR2 SQIVND come from the germline V gene (reference sequence). The CDR3 here is CASSTGTETYEQYF. The CDR3 DNA reads TGTGCCAGTAGTACCGGGACTGAGACCTACGAGCAGTACTTC. The full variable domain, in which reference TRBV19 and TRBJ2-7 provide the parts outside the CDR3, is DGGITQSPKYLFRKEGQNVTLSCEQNLNHDAMYWYRQDPGQGLRLIYYSQIVNDFQKGDIAEGYSVSREKKESFPLTVTSAQKNPTAFYLCASSTGTETYEQYFGPGTRLTVT.

This clone was found once. J is TRBJ1-5 and V is TRBV28, with 7 positions matching TRBD1. The CDR3 is made up of 15 amino acids. Germline V gene data show CDR1 as MDHEN and CDR2 as SYDVKM. The junction had 8 bases not matched to a gene; V was cut back by 8 bases and J by 1 base. CDR3 sequence (DNA): TGTGCCAGCGGGGCCGGGGACAGCAGCAATCAGCCCCAGCATTTT. This gives the protein CASGAGDSSNQPQHF.

The J gene is TRBJ2-5, the V gene TRBV6-5; D perhaps matches TRBD2 (7 bases). V lost 0 bases to trimming and J lost 2 bases, with 13 bases between them. The CDR3 is 16 amino acids. The germline CDR1 and CDR2 sequences are MNHEY and SVGAGI. The CDR3 loop reads CASSYSGGHVQETQYF. The CDR3 DNA sequence: TGTGCCAGCAGTTACTCCGGGGGGCACGTTCAAGAGACCCAGTACTTC.

The V call is TRBV12-3 or TRBV12-4, the J call TRBJ2-1; D not resolved. Trimming pared 0 bases from V and 6 bases from J, leaving 6 bases between. There are 13 residues in the CDR3. CDR3 DNA sequence: TGTGCCAGCAGTTTAGCGTCAGTCAATGAGCAGTTCTTC. It encodes CASSLASVNEQFF.

The rearrangement uses TRBV5-1 and TRBJ2-1, with D possibly being TRBD2 (6 bases). V lost 4 bases and J lost 12, with 20 bases in between. Germline lookup yields CDR1 SGHRS and CDR2 YFSETQ. There are 14 residues in the CDR3. CDR3 region: CASSLSGHGGGQFF. The CDR3, as DNA: TGCGCCAGCAGCCTTAGCGGCCACGGAGGTGGGCAGTTCTTC.

This clone was seen a few times. The chain couples TRBV3-1 (or the pseudogene TRBV3-2) to TRBJ2-6, with D possibly TRBD1 on 5 matching bases. Per germline, CDR1 LGHDT and CDR2 YNNKEL (reference sequence). This CDR3 has 16 residues. V lost 6 bases and J 0 bases, leaving 12 bases between the germline ends. The CDR3 DNA reads as TGTGCCAGCAGACGTAGGGGTGGCTCTGGGGCCAACGTCCTGACTTTC. Translation: CASRRRGGSGANVLTF.

The rearrangement joins TRBV5-6 to TRBJ2-1, with 11 bases lining up with TRBD2. CDR1 SGHDT and CDR2 YYEEEE come from the germline V gene. This CDR3 is built from 15 residues. The ends lost 2 bases at V and 6 bases at J; junction bases unmatched: 4. The CDR3 loop reads CASSLLAGAGNEQFF. CDR3 coding DNA: TGTGCCAGCAGCTTACTAGCGGGAGCAGGCAATGAGCAGTTCTTC.

This chain joins TRBV28 and TRBJ2-7; TRBD2 matches 11 bases. The trim removed 5 bases at V and 3 bases at J, leaving 3 bases unmatched. The germline CDR1 and CDR2 sequences are MDHEN and SYDVKM. The CDR3 runs 14 residues. CDR3 residues: CASSPLAGVYEQYF. The CDR3 DNA follows: TGTGCCAGCAGTCCACTAGCGGGAGTCTACGAGCAGTACTTC.